This is a list of T cell receptor beta chains from one sample in a study of blood T cell repertoires in COVID-19. TCRdb's table, derived via immunoSEQ multiplex PCR, lists solely in-frame clones and lacks some. In the table there are 65,000 to 85,000 clones, 80% to 90% of which are singletons. Material: peripheral blood. The source is a human donor in a cohort sampled during active COVID-19. Each CDR3 is given with its conserved first and last residue. The D gene is left open where the match is weak. Part of the rows lack a size; the others show once, few, many or a class for expanded clones.

TRBJ2-1 TRBD1 few TRBV19 TGTGCCAGTAGTATATCGGGACAGGGGACCAAAAATGAGCAGTTCTTC CASSISGQGTKNEQFF
TRBJ1-3 . . TRBV6-5 TGTGCCAGCGTGAGCTCTGGAAACACCATATATTTT CASVSSGNTIYF
TRBJ2-7 TRBD1 . TRBV7-6 TGTGCCAGCAGCTCTTCCGCCCCCGGGACAGGGAGCGAGCAGTACTTC CASSSSAPGTGSEQYF
TRBJ1-5 . . TRBV27 TGTGCCAGCAGTTTATACCGGGAGGGACAGCCCCAGCATTTT CASSLYREGQPQHF
TRBJ2-1 . . TRBV27 TGTGCCAGCAGTCAGGACTCAGCCCAAAACAATGAGCAGTTCTTC CASSQDSAQNNEQFF
TRBJ1-2 . . TRBV6-5 TGTGCCAGCAGCCCGGACGGGACTAACTATGGCTACACCTTC CASSPDGTNYGYTF
TRBJ1-4 . once TRBV6-5 TGTGCCAGCAGTTCGTCAGCAACTAATGAAAAACTGTTTTTT CASSSSATNEKLFF
TRBJ2-1 TRBD2 . TRBV2 TGTGCCAGCAGATCGAGGACTAGCGGGAGGGTAGGGAATGAGCAGTTCTTC CASRSRTSGRVGNEQFF
TRBJ1-2 . . TRBV18 TGTGCCAGCTCCGTGTGGGGCCCTAACTATGGCTACACCTTC CASSVWGPNYGYTF
TRBJ2-7 . . TRBV7-8 TGTGCCAGCAGCTTAGAACTATTACTCTCCTACGAGCAGTACTTC CASSLELLLSYEQYF
TRBJ1-6 TRBD1 few TRBV4-1 TGCGCCAGCAGCCAACTCCGGGACAGGGAGTCACCCCTCCACTTT CASSQLRDRESPLHF
TRBJ1-3 TRBD1 . TRBV6-1 TGTGCCAGCAGTGAGGGGACAGGGGTAGCAAACACCATATATTTT CASSEGTGVANTIYF
TRBJ1-1 . . TRBV28 TGTGCCACTACCACGGGAGGAGGCACTGAAGCTTTCTTT CATTTGGGTEAFF
TRBJ2-2 TRBD2 . TRBV6-4 TGTGCCAGCAGTCGTTCTAGCGGGGGATCCCCCGGGGAGCTGTTTTTT CASSRSSGGSPGELFF
TRBJ1-1 TRBD1 once TRBV11-1 TGTGCCAGCAGCTTAGGGAGTACAGGGGACACTGAAGCTTTCTTT CASSLGSTGDTEAFF
TRBJ2-3 TRBD2 . TRBV7-2 TGTGCCAGCAGCTTTATCGGTTCGGGGGGTAATACGCAGTATTTT CASSFIGSGGNTQYF
TRBJ2-7 TRBD2 . TRBV28 TGTGCCAGCAGTCCACTGCGGGGGGCCTACGAGCAGTACTTC CASSPLRGAYEQYF
TRBJ2-4 . . TRBV5-1 TGCGCCAGCAGCTTGGAGTTAGGGGTGGCCTTCGGGGCCAAAAACATTCAGTACTTC CASSLELGVAFGAKNIQYF
TRBJ1-1 . . TRBV6-6 TGTGCCAGCAGTTATGGTACAGGTGAAGCTTTCTTT CASSYGTGEAFF
TRBJ1-2 TRBD1 . TRBV29-1 TGCAGCGGGGACAGATTAGACCGTAACTATGGCTACACCTTC CSGDRLDRNYGYTF
TRBJ2-7 TRBD2 . TRBV4-1 TGCGCCAGCAGCCAAGTAAGCGGGGGGGAGCAGTACTTC CASSQVSGGEQYF
TRBJ1-3 . . TRBV28 TGTGCCAGTACTTTTTATTCTGGAAACACCATATATTTT CASTFYSGNTIYF
TRBJ2-7 TRBD1 . TRBV11-2 TGTGCCAGCAGCTTCCCGGGACAGGGGGGCCGGGACGAGCAGTACTTC CASSFPGQGGRDEQYF
TRBJ1-2 . . TRBV30 TGTGCCTGGAGTGGGGGGGATCGTGGCTACACCTTC CAWSGGDRGYTF
TRBJ2-1 . . TRBV7-9 TGTGCCAGCAGCTTAAGGCTGGACTCTAACAATGAGCAGTTCTTC CASSLRLDSNNEQFF
TRBJ1-1 TRBD1 . TRBV12-3/TRBV12-4 TGTGCCAGCAGTCGTAACAGGGGAGAAGCTTTCTTT CASSRNRGEAFF
TRBJ2-5 TRBD2 . TRBV5-1 TGCGCCAGCAGCTCTTATCCGGGACTAGCGGGAGGCGTGACAGAGACCCAGTACTTC CASSSYPGLAGGVTETQYF
TRBJ2-1 . . TRBV11-2 TGTGCCAGCAGCTTCAACAGAGTAACTGAGCAGTTCTTC CASSFNRVTEQFF
TRBJ2-5 . . TRBV11-2 TGTGCCAGCAGCCCACCGTCGGGCCAAGAGACCCAGTACTTC CASSPPSGQETQYF
TRBJ1-3 . . TRBV5-1 TGCGCCAGCAGCTTGGCCGGACAGCCTTTCTCTGGAAACACCATATATTTT CASSLAGQPFSGNTIYF
TRBJ2-7 TRBD1 . TRBV5-1 TGCGCCAGCAGCTCAGGGGGCGGATTCCAGTACGAGCAGTACTTC CASSSGGGFQYEQYF
TRBJ2-3 TRBD2 . TRBV2 TGTGCCAGCAGTGCGGGGGGAGATACGCAGTATTTT CASSAGGDTQYF
TRBJ2-7 TRBD2 . TRBV23-1 TGCGCCAGCACCTTAGTGGGGGGGGTCGAGCAGTACTTC CASTLVGGVEQYF
TRBJ2-7 . . TRBV28 TGTGCCAGCACCAGACCAGCGGTCTACGAGCAGTACTTC CASTRPAVYEQYF
TRBJ1-6 . . TRBV3-1/TRBV3-2 TGTGCCAGCAACGTGGGGCAGGGTAATTCACCCCTCCACTTT CASNVGQGNSPLHF
TRBJ2-2 . . TRBV4-1 TGCGCCAGCAGCCAACTTCTAGCTAAGAACACCGGGGAGCTGTTTTTT CASSQLLAKNTGELFF
TRBJ2-3 . . TRBV24-1 TGTGCCACCAGTGACCCAGACAGGAATTACTTGCCAGATACGCAGTATTTT CATSDPDRNYLPDTQYF
TRBJ1-5 TRBD1 . TRBV28 TGTGCCAGCGTCGGACAGGGCGGCAATCAGCCCCAGCATTTT CASVGQGGNQPQHF
TRBJ2-7 . . TRBV25-1 TGTGCCAGCAGCCCGGGACTGTTGGAATCCTACGAGCAGTACTTC CASSPGLLESYEQYF
TRBJ2-5 . . TRBV28 TGTGCCAGCAGTCCCTCTTACGGGAAAGAGACCCAGTACTTC CASSPSYGKETQYF
TRBJ1-6 TRBD1 . TRBV5-8 TGTGCCAGCAGCTTGGGGACAGGTAACGGATCACCCCTCCACTTT CASSLGTGNGSPLHF
TRBJ2-1 TRBD2 . TRBV9 TGTGCCAGCAGCGGTAGCGGGGGATACAATGAGCAGTTCTTC CASSGSGGYNEQFF
TRBJ1-4 . . TRBV3-1/TRBV3-2 TGTGCCAGCAGCCAAGATTGGGGCGGAAGGGAAAAACTGTTTTTT CASSQDWGGREKLFF
TRBJ1-1 . . TRBV7-9 TGTGCCAGCAGCTTGCAGGGCTGGAACACTGAAGCTTTCTTT CASSLQGWNTEAFF
TRBJ1-1 . . TRBV7-9 TGTGCCAGCAGCCCCAGGTGGGTGTCGGAAGCTTTCTTT CASSPRWVSEAFF